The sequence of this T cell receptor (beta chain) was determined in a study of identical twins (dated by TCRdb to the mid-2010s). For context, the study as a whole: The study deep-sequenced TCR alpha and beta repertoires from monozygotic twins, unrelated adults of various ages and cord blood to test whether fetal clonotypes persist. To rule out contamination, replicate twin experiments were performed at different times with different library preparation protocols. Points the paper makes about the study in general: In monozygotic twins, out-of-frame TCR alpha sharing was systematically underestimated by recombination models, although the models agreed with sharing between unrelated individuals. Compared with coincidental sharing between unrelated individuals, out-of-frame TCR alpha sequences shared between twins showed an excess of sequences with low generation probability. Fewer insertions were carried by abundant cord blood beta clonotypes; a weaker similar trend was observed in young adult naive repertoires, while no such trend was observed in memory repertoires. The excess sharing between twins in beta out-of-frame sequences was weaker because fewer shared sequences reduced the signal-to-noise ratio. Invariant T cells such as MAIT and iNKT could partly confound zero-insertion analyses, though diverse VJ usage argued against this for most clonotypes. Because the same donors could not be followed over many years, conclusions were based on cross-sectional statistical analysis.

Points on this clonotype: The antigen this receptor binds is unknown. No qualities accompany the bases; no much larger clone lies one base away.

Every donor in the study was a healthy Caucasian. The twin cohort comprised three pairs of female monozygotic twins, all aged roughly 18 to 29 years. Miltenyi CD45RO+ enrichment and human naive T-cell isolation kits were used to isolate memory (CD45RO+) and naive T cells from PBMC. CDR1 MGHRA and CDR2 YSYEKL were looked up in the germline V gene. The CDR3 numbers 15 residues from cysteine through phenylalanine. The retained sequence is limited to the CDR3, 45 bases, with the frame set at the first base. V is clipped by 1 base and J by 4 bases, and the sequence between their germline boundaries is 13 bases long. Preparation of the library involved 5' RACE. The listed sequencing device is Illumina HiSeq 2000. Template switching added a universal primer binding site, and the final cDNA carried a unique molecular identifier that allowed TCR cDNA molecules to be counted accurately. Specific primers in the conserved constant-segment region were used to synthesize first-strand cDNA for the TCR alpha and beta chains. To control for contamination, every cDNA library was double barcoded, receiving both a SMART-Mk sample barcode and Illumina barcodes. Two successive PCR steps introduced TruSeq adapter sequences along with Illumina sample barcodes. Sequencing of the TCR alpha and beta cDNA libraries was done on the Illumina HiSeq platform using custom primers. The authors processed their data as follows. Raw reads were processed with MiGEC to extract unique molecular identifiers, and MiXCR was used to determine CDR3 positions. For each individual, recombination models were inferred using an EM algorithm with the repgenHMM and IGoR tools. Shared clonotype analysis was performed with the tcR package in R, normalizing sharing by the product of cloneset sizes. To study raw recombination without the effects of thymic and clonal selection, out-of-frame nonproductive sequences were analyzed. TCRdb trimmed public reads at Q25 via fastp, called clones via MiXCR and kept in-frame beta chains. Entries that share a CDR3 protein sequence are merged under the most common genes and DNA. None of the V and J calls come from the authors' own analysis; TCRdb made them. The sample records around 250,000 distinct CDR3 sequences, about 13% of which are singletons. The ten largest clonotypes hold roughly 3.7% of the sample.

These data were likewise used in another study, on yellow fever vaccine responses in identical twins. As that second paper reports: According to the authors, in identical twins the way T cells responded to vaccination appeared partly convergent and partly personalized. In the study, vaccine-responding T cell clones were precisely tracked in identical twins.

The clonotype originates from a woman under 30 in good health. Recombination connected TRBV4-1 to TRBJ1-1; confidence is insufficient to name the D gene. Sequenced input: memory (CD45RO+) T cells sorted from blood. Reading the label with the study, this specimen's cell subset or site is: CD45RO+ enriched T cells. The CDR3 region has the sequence CASSQVRVSSTEAFF. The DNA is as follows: TGCGCCAGCAGCCAAGTGAGGGTTTCGAGCACTGAAGCTTTCTTT.